This passage covers 21 T cell receptor beta chains from one sample sequenced in a study of blood T cell repertoires in COVID-19. The repertoire was sequenced with immunoSEQ multiplex PCR; TCRdb's copy has only in-frame clones and lacks some. Altogether about 270,000 clones are present, under 95% being singletons, with the ten largest covering 2.3%. Sequenced: PBMCs or T cells enriched from blood (not recorded which). The origin of the receptors is a woman aged 40 to 50 with acute COVID-19.

The V gene is TRBV28, the J gene TRBJ2-3, with 8 positions matching TRBD2. The CDR3 is 17 residues long. The germline V gene has CDR1 MDHEN and CDR2 SYDVKM. The V and J ends lost 5 bases and 11 bases, in that order; junction bases with no gene match: 21. DNA of the CDR3: TGTGCCAGCAGTACCTACCGTGCGGGGGGAATTGGGAGCCGGCAGTATTTT. Its protein product is CASSTYRAGGIGSRQYF.

This rearrangement joins TRBV5-1 to TRBJ2-6; D possibly corresponds to TRBD2 (6 bases). Trimming shortened V by 4 bases and J by 0 bases, and 14 bases separated the two germline ends. CDR1 SGHRS and CDR2 YFSETQ come from the germline V gene. This CDR3 has 17 residues. CDR3 nucleotide sequence: TGCGCCAGCAGCCCGCCGGGACTGAACTCTGGGGCCAACGTCCTGACTTTC. Amino acid sequence: CASSPPGLNSGANVLTF.

The chain uses TRBV30 and TRBJ1-5; D may be TRBD1 (5 bases). Germline-derived CDR1 and CDR2 are GTSNPN and SVGIG (reference sequence). The germline V and J ends were trimmed by 1 base and 6 bases, with 10 bases remaining between them. This CDR3 comprises 13 residues. The CDR3 loop is CAWSAGSAQPQHF. The CDR3 bases are TGTGCCTGGAGTGCAGGGTCGGCTCAGCCCCAGCATTTT. The variable domain in full, completed from reference TRBV30 and TRBJ1-5, reads SQTIHQWPATLVQPVGSPLSLECTVEGTSNPNLYWYRQAAGRGLQLLFYSVGIGQISSEVPQNLSASRPQDRQFILSSKKLLLSDSGFYLCAWSAGSAQPQHFGDGTRLSIL.

The chain carries TRBV4-2 and TRBJ2-6; D call uncertain. The CDR3 is 18 residues long. Germline CDR1 and CDR2: LGHNA and YNFKEQ. V was pared by 4 bases and J by 2 bases, with 18 bases between. The CDR3 sequence: CASSRIMELPTGANVLTF. The CDR3 DNA sequence: TGTGCCAGCAGCCGGATCATGGAGCTGCCAACTGGGGCCAACGTCCTGACTTTC.

This chain links TRBV3-1 (or the pseudogene TRBV3-2) with TRBJ2-3; 7 bases are a match to TRBD2. There are 18 residues in the CDR3. The J segment lost 1 base and the V segment lost 4 bases, leaving 14 bases of the junction unmatched. The germline V gene encodes CDR1 LGHDT and CDR2 YNNKEL (reference sequence). CDR3 DNA: TGTGCCAGCAGCCTCTGGGCGGGAGCACGGGCCCGCACAGATACGCAGTATTTT. Protein sequence: CASSLWAGARARTDTQYF.

The gene calls are TRBV11-2 and TRBJ2-4, with 7 bases identical to TRBD1. CDR1 is SGHAT, CDR2 FQNNGV, per germline. V dropped 3 bases and J dropped 0; count of bases not matched to a gene: 8. The CDR3 sequence is 17 residues long. The CDR3 is CASSFDRDRVAKNIQYF. DNA for the CDR3: TGTGCCAGCAGCTTCGACCGGGACAGAGTAGCCAAAAACATTCAGTACTTC.

This clone was observed a few times. The gene calls are TRBV7-2 and TRBJ2-1; 7 positions match TRBD1. The germline gives CDR1 SGHTA, CDR2 FQGNSA. The V and J ends lost 9 bases and 7 bases, in that order; junction bases with no gene match: 9. CDR3 length: 13 amino acids. The CDR3 nucleotides read TGTGCCAGTACGCTAAAACAGGGGAATGAGCAGTTCTTC. Protein sequence: CASTLKQGNEQFF.

J is TRBJ2-7 and V is TRBV5-5; tentative D call: TRBD1 (6 bases). Per the germline V gene, CDR1 is SGHKS and CDR2 is YYEKEE (reference sequence). This CDR3 contains 14 residues. V was shortened by 2 bases and J by 3 bases, with 12 bases between the two germline ends. CDR3 protein: CASSFRDTLYEQYF. As DNA, the CDR3 is TGTGCCAGCAGCTTCCGGGACACCCTCTACGAGCAGTACTTC.

This chain links TRBV27 with TRBJ2-3, with 8 bases matching TRBD2. In germline, CDR1 is MNHEY, CDR2 SMNVEV (reference sequence). The CDR3 loop spans 15 amino acids. V shed 3 bases, J shed 1 base, and the junction held 3 bases outside the gene matches. In DNA form, the CDR3 reads TGTGCCAGCAGTTTGGCGGGGGGTCGCACAGATACGCAGTATTTT. Its translation: CASSLAGGRTDTQYF.

The chain carries TRBV5-8 and TRBJ1-5; possible D gene TRBD1, 6 bases. Germline V lookup: CDR1 SGHTS, CDR2 YDEGEE. The V gene lost 1 base and the J gene lost 3 bases, with 20 bases spanning the gap. The CDR3 has 18 residues. This CDR3 reads CASSLFFFGQRNNQPQHF. The DNA for the CDR3 is TGTGCCAGCAGCTTGTTCTTCTTCGGACAGAGAAACAATCAGCCCCAGCATTTT.

The V call is TRBV11-2, the J call TRBJ2-2, with a weak D call TRBD2 (5 bases). Trimming left V 0 bases short and J 5 bases short, with 10 bases between. The V gene's germline CDR1 is SGHAT and CDR2 FQNNGV. The CDR3 is made up of 15 amino acids. The CDR3 coding sequence is TGTGCCAGCAGCTTAGATGCGGGCCGGACCGGGGAGCTGTTTTTT. Translated: CASSLDAGRTGELFF.

The chain couples TRBV5-1 to TRBJ2-7; D is possibly TRBD1 (5 bases). Trimming cost V 6 bases and J 5 bases, with 18 bases left between them. This CDR3 contains 14 residues. Looked up from germline, CDR1 is SGHRS and CDR2 is YFSETQ. CDR3 protein: CASKPTTASNEQYF. The CDR3 region has the DNA TGCGCCAGCAAACCGACGACAGCAAGCAACGAGCAGTACTTC.

This clone was seen just once. The rearrangement links TRBV18 to TRBJ1-1; the match to TRBD1 covers 7 bases. The CDR3 sequence is 15 residues long. The germline gives CDR1 KGHSH, CDR2 LQKENI. Losses at the gene ends were 3 bases for V and 0 bases for J; bases not matched to a gene: 4. CDR3: CASSPPDRLNTEAFF. In nucleotides, the CDR3 is TGTGCCAGCTCACCCCCGGACAGGTTGAACACTGAAGCTTTCTTT. The full variable domain, in which reference TRBV18 and TRBJ1-1 provide the parts outside the CDR3, is NAGVMQNPRHLVRRRGQEARLRCSPMKGHSHVYWYRQLPEEGLKFMVYLQKENIIDESGMPKERFSAEFPKEGPSILRIQQVVRGDSAAYFCASSPPDRLNTEAFFGQGTRLTVV.

The rearrangement joins TRBV24-1 to TRBJ2-3, with D maybe TRBD2 (7 bases). V was cut by 3 bases and J by 5 bases, with 20 bases left in between. In germline, CDR1 is KGHDR, CDR2 SFDVKD. The CDR3 is 17 amino acids. The CDR3 bases are TGTGCCACCAGTGATCCGACAGGACGGGAGGTAGGAGATACGCAGTATTTT. It codes for CATSDPTGREVGDTQYF.

The gene calls are TRBV7-9 and TRBJ2-3, with D unclear. The CDR3 has 17 amino acids. The V end lost 1 base, the J end lost 1 base, and 15 bases lay between the germline ends. CDR1 and CDR2 from the germline V gene are SEHNR and FQNEAQ (reference sequence). This CDR3 is CASSLGGVKVGTDTQYF. In DNA, the CDR3 is TGTGCCAGCAGCTTAGGAGGCGTGAAGGTCGGCACAGATACGCAGTATTTT. The variable domain in full, with the rest retrieved from reference TRBV7-9 and TRBJ2-3, is DTGVSQNPRHKITKRGQNVTFRCDPISEHNRLYWYRQTLGQGPEFLTYFQNEAQLEKSRLLSDRFSAERPKGSFSTLEIQRTEQGDSAMYLCASSLGGVKVGTDTQYFGPGTRLTVL.

The chain recombines TRBV5-1 with TRBJ1-1, with D possibly being TRBD1 (6 bases). This CDR3 has 14 residues. Trimming stripped 4 bases from V and 1 base from J, with 11 bases between. CDR1 is SGHRS and CDR2 is YFSETQ in the germline V gene. This chain's CDR3 is CASSLGTTNTEAFF. In nucleotides, the CDR3 is TGCGCCAGCAGCCTAGGGACAACGAACACTGAAGCTTTCTTT.

This chain joins TRBV2 and TRBJ1-5, with TRBD1 matching over 9 bases. After removal of 7 bases from V and 3 bases from J, the junction contained 7 bases not matched to a gene. The length of the CDR3 is 15 residues. CDR1 and CDR2 from the germline V gene are SNHLY and FYNNEI. The chain's CDR3 is CASKWDRANNQPQHF. The CDR3 coding sequence is TGTGCCAGCAAATGGGACAGGGCAAACAATCAGCCCCAGCATTTT.

The chain has TRBV6-2 or TRBV6-3 and TRBJ1-5, with a tentative D call TRBD1 (6 bases). This CDR3 is built from 16 residues. Germline CDR1 is MNHEY and CDR2 is SVGEGT. The V end lost 6 bases, the J end lost 2 bases, and 17 bases lay between the germline ends. CDR3 protein: CASSPGTLKGNQPQHF. CDR3 coding DNA: TGTGCCAGCAGCCCCGGGACACTTAAGGGCAATCAGCCCCAGCATTTT.

The genes are TRBV7-2 and TRBJ2-7, with TRBD1 identical over 7 bases. CDR3 length equals 15 residues. Trimming at V came to 2 bases and at J to 3 bases, leaving 7 bases not matched to a gene. Per the germline V gene, CDR1 is SGHTA and CDR2 is FQGNSA. CDR3 bases: TGTGCCAGCAGCTTAAGACAGGGCCGAATCTACGAGCAGTACTTC. Protein sequence: CASSLRQGRIYEQYF.

This chain links TRBV5-6 with TRBJ1-1, with 8 bases lining up with TRBD1. CDR1 SGHDT and CDR2 YYEEEE come from the germline V gene. This CDR3 region has 15 residues. V lost 2 bases and J lost 3; bases outside the gene matches: 6. CDR3 region: CASSLWGQAYTEAFF. The CDR3 DNA is TGTGCCAGCAGCTTATGGGGACAGGCCTACACTGAAGCTTTCTTT.

The chain links TRBV12-3 or TRBV12-4 to TRBJ1-2, with 7 nucleotides matching TRBD1. The CDR3 has 13 residues. V was clipped by 5 bases and J by 4 bases; unmatched bases: 4. This CDR3 is CASSQTGIYGYTF. CDR3 nucleotides: TGTGCCAGCAGTCAGACAGGGATCTATGGCTACACCTTC.